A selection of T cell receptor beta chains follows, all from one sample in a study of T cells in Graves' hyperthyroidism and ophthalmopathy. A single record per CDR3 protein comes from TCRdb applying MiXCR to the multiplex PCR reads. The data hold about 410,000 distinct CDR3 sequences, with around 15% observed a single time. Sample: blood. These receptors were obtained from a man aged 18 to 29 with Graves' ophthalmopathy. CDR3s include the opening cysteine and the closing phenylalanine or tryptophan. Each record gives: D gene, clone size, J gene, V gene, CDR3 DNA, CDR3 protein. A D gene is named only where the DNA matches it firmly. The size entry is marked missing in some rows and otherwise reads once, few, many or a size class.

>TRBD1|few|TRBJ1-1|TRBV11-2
TGTGCCAGCGGCTTTGGACAGGGAAACACTGAAGCTTTCTTT
CASGFGQGNTEAFF
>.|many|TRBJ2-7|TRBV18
TGTGCCAGCTCACCAGCAGGGCAGGCCTACGAGCAGTACTTC
CASSPAGQAYEQYF
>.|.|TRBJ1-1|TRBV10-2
TGCGCCAGCAGGGCTTACAGGGACACTGAAGCTTTCTTT
CASRAYRDTEAFF
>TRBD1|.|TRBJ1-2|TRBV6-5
TGTGCCAGCAGTTACCCGACAGGGGGCAGTTTTTCTAACTATGGCTACACCTTC
CASSYPTGGSFSNYGYTF
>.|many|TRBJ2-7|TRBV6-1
TGTGCCAGCCTGGGCGGAGGCGACGAGCAGTACTTC
CASLGGGDEQYF
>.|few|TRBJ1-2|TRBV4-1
TGCGCCAGCAGCCATACCGGGACGGACTATGGCTACACCTTC
CASSHTGTDYGYTF
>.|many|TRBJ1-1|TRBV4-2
TGTGCCAGCAGCCAAGATGGGTTTCTGGGGGCGAACACTGAAGCTTTCTTT
CASSQDGFLGANTEAFF
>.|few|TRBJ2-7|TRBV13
TGTGCCAGCAGCCGTCGGGCTCCCCCCTACGAGCAGTACTTC
CASSRRAPPYEQYF
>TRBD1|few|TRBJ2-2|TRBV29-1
TGCAGCGTGTCCCGGGACAGTTTCCCATCCGGGGAGCTGTTTTTT
CSVSRDSFPSGELFF
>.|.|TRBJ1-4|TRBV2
TGTGCCAGCAGGCCAACTAATGAAAAACTGTTTTTT
CASRPTNEKLFF
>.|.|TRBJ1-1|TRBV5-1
TGCGCCAGCAGCGAACCGAGCCAGGGTACTGAAGCTTTCTTT
CASSEPSQGTEAFF
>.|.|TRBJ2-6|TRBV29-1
TGCAGCGTTGATCAGGATCGAGCAATTTCCGGGGCCAACGTCCTGACTTTC
CSVDQDRAISGANVLTF
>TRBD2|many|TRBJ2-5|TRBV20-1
TGCAGTGCTAACCCGGGACTAGCGAAAGGGACCCAGTACTTC
CSANPGLAKGTQYF
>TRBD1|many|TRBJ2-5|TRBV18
TGTGCCAGCTCACCAGGACAGGGAGAGACCCAGTACTTC
CASSPGQGETQYF
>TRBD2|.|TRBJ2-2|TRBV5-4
TGTGCCAGCAGCTTGGGGGTGACTAGCAGCGGGGAGCTGTTTTTT
CASSLGVTSSGELFF
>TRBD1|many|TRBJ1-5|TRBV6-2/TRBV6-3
TGTGCCAGCAGTCCATTACAGGGGGCCGGGCAGCCCCAGCATTTT
CASSPLQGAGQPQHF
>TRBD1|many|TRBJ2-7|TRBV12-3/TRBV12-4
TGTGCCAGCAGTTTATCCGGGACAGGGACTTTCTACGAGCAGTACTTC
CASSLSGTGTFYEQYF
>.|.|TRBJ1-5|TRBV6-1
TGTGCCAGCAGTGACAGCGACGGGCGCGGAGGCAATCAGCCCCAGCATTTT
CASSDSDGRGGNQPQHF
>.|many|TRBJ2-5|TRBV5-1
TGCGCCAGCAGCTTGGTGACGGCGTCTCAAGAGACCCAGTACTTC
CASSLVTASQETQYF
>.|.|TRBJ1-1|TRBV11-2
TGTGCCAGCAGCTTCATTTCTGGATGGAAGAACACTGAAGCTTTCTTT
CASSFISGWKNTEAFF
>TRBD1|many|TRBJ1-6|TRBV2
TGTGCCAGCAGTGAAAGACAGGGGTGGAATAATTCACCCCTCCACTTT
CASSERQGWNNSPLHF
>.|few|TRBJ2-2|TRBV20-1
TGCAGTGCTAGAGGCTCGCTATTCACCGGGGAGCTGTTTTTT
CSARGSLFTGELFF
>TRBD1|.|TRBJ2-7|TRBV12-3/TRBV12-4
TGTGCCAGCAGGAGGACAGGGGGATACGAGCAGTACTTC
CASRRTGGYEQYF
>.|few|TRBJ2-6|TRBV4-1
TGCGCCAGCAGCCAGACGGACTTGTTCTCTGGGGCCAACGTCCTGACTTTC
CASSQTDLFSGANVLTF
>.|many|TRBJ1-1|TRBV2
TGTGCCAGCCTTGGAGTAACTGAAGCTTTCTTT
CASLGVTEAFF
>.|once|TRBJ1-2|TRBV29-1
TGCAGCGAGTTCCCGAAATATGGCTACACCTTC
CSEFPKYGYTF
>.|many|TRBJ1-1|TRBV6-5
TGTGCCAGCAGTTCTTGGCAGAACACTGAAGCTTTCTTT
CASSSWQNTEAFF
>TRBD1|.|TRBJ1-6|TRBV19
TGTGCCAGTAGCGATAGACAGGGGTCGTATAATTCACCCCTCCACTTT
CASSDRQGSYNSPLHF
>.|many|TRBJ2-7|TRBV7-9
TGTGCCAGCAGCTACGGGGGCCTACAGGGCGAGCAGTACTTC
CASSYGGLQGEQYF
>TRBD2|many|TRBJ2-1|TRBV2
TGTGCCGGCCGGGGACTAGCGGGGCGCAATGAGCAGTTCTTC
CAGRGLAGRNEQFF
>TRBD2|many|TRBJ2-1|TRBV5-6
TGTGCCAGCAGCTTGAAGGGACTAGCGGGAGTTGGCTATGAGCAGTTCTTC
CASSLKGLAGVGYEQFF
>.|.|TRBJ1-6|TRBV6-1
TGTGCCAGCAGCCTCAGGGGTCCTAATTATAATTCACCCCTCCACTTT
CASSLRGPNYNSPLHF
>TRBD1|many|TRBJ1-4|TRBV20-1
TGCAGCGGACAGGCAACTAATGAAAAACTGTTTTTT
CSGQATNEKLFF
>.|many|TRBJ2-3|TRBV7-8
TGTGCCAGCAGCGGGGACAGCACAGATACGCAGTATTTT
CASSGDSTDTQYF
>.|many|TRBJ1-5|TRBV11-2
TGTGCCAGCAGCTTAGATCCAGATCAGCCCCAGCATTTT
CASSLDPDQPQHF
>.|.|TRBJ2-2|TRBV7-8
TGTGCCAGCAGAGATACGGGGAACACCGGGGAGCTGTTTTTT
CASRDTGNTGELFF
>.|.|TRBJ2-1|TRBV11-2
TGTGCCAGCAGCTCGCACATATACAATGAGCAGTTCTTC
CASSSHIYNEQFF
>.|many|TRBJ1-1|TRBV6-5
TGTGCCAGCAGTTACTATGGGAACACTGAAGCTTTCTTT
CASSYYGNTEAFF
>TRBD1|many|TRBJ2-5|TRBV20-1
TGCAGTGCCAGGGGACAGCAAGAGACCCAGTACTTC
CSARGQQETQYF
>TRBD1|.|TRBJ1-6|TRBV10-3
TGTGCCACAAAAGAAGGGACAGGGCCAGACGGTGGTAATTCACCCCTCCACTTT
CATKEGTGPDGGNSPLHF
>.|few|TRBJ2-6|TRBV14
TGTGCCAGCAGCCAGATTAGAGTTAGCTCTGGGGCCAACGTCCTGACTTTC
CASSQIRVSSGANVLTF